These 15 T cell receptor beta chains share one sample of origin, sequenced in a study of cytomegalovirus exposure and HLA in healthy donors. PCR involved 60 Vbeta and 13 Jbeta primers. Using immunoSEQ multiplex PCR, the repertoire was profiled, and TCRdb retains in-frame clones only, with some absent. The table has approximately 200,000 clones, about 75% seen once. The sequenced material came from PBMCs. The receptors come from a man between 18 and 29 years old in good health and CMV-seronegative.

J is TRBJ2-6 and V is TRBV10-3; the match to TRBD1 covers 7 bases. The CDR3 totals 15 residues. Germline CDR1 is ENHRY and CDR2 is SYGVKD. V lost 7 bases to trimming and J lost 4 bases; unmatched junction nucleotides: 7. This CDR3 is CAINNRGDGANVLTF. The DNA of the CDR3 is TGTGCCATCAACAACAGGGGAGACGGGGCCAACGTCCTGACTTTC.

The CDR3 reads CASSSGTGVEWQYF. CDR3 DNA: TGTGCCAGCAGCTCCGGGACAGGGGTGGAGTGGCAGTACTTC. The chain links TRBV28 to TRBJ2-7; 10 bases align to TRBD1. Germline trimming cut 6 bases from V and 9 bases from J; bases unmatched to any gene: 11. The CDR3 is 14 residues long. The germline CDR1 and CDR2 sequences are MDHEN and SYDVKM.

In DNA, the CDR3 is TGTGCCAGCAGCGTAGATCGGGGTTCAGCGGGAAAAGATACGCAGTATTTT. Translation: CASSVDRGSAGKDTQYF. The J gene is TRBJ2-3, the V gene TRBV9; 7 bases fit TRBD2. The CDR3 totals 17 residues. Germline CDR1 is SGDLS and CDR2 is YYNGEE. V gave up 0 bases and J gave up 5 bases; unmatched junction bases: 12.

The gene calls are TRBV7-6 and TRBJ2-2; TRBD1 matches at 7 bases. Germline CDR1 reads SGHVS; CDR2 reads FNYEAQ. The ends lost 2 bases at V and 1 base at J; junction bases unmatched: 7. This CDR3 is 17 amino acids long. Written as DNA, the CDR3 is TGTGCCAGCAGCTTATCCCCCCGGGACAGGAACACCGGGGAGCTGTTTTTT. It specifies CASSLSPRDRNTGELFF.

The genes are TRBV7-9 and TRBJ2-4; D may be TRBD1 (5 bases). CDR1 is SEHNR, CDR2 FQNEAQ, per germline (reference sequence). V lost 5 bases and J 2 bases, leaving 7 bases between the germline ends. This CDR3 has 13 amino acids. CDR3 amino acids: CASSPDTKNIQYF. DNA for the CDR3: TGTGCCAGCAGCCCGGACACCAAAAACATTCAGTACTTC. The whole variable domain, filled in from reference TRBV7-9 and TRBJ2-4, reads DTGVSQNPRHKITKRGQNVTFRCDPISEHNRLYWYRQTLGQGPEFLTYFQNEAQLEKSRLLSDRFSAERPKGSFSTLEIQRTEQGDSAMYLCASSPDTKNIQYFGAGTRLSVL.

V usage is TRBV19 and J usage is TRBJ2-7, with D uncertain. The CDR3 loop spans 11 amino acids. The V end was cut by 4 bases, the J end by 3 bases, with 4 bases between. CDR1 LNHDA and CDR2 SQIVND come from the germline V gene (reference sequence). The CDR3 spells CASSTGYEQYF. The CDR3 nucleotides read TGTGCCAGTAGTACCGGCTACGAGCAGTACTTC.

The chain uses TRBV6-1 and TRBJ2-1; 10 nucleotides align to TRBD1. The CDR3 loop spans 14 amino acids. With V trimmed by 5 bases and J by 9 bases, 7 bases remained unmatched. From germline, CDR1 is MNHNS and CDR2 SASEGT. CDR3 protein: CASSRDRGLTEQFF. The CDR3 region has the DNA TGTGCCAGCAGTCGGGACAGGGGATTGACTGAGCAGTTCTTC.

This clone came up once. V gene TRBV21-1 combines with J gene TRBJ2-2; TRBD2, the D gene given by the table, was not confirmed from the DNA. TRBV21-1 is a pseudogene locus. The CDR3 spans 14 residues. The CDR3, as DNA: TGTGCCAGCAGCAAAGGGCGCGGCACCGGGGAGCTGTTTTTT. Translated: CASSKGRGTGELFF.

The rearrangement links TRBV13 to TRBJ1-1; TRBD1 aligns across 10 bases. The V gene's germline CDR1 is PRHDT and CDR2 FYEKMQ (reference sequence). Trimming cost V 3 bases and J 0 bases; bases outside gene matches: 7. The CDR3 spans 17 residues. The CDR3 nucleotides read TGTGCCAGCAGCTTTGGGGACAGGGGAATCATGAACACTGAAGCTTTCTTT. As protein: CASSFGDRGIMNTEAFF.

The chain is built from TRBV20-1 and TRBJ2-7; possibly TRBD2 for D (6 bases). There are 11 residues in the CDR3. Germline assignment: CDR1 DFQATT and CDR2 SNEGSKA (reference sequence). The germline V and J ends were trimmed by 7 bases and 3 bases, with 10 bases remaining between them. In DNA form, the CDR3 reads TGCAGTGTGGGAGGTAACTACGAGCAGTACTTC. Protein sequence: CSVGGNYEQYF.

V and J are TRBV30 and TRBJ1-4, with 9 bases aligning to TRBD1. Per germline, CDR1 GTSNPN and CDR2 SVGIG (reference sequence). V was pared by 4 bases and J by 10 bases, with 1 base of the junction left unmatched. The CDR3 runs 11 residues. The CDR3 is CAWTDRGKLFF. CDR3 coding DNA: TGTGCCTGGACGGACAGGGGAAAACTGTTTTTT.

The rearrangement uses TRBV7-2 and TRBJ1-1, with D possibly matching TRBD1 (6 bases). Trimming took 1 base from V and 1 from J, leaving 10 bases between them. The V gene's germline CDR1 is SGHTA and CDR2 FQGNSA. CDR3 length: 15 amino acids. CDR3 DNA: TGTGCCAGCAGCTTAGAGGGCAGGGGGAACACTGAAGCTTTCTTT. It translates to CASSLEGRGNTEAFF.

This chain's CDR3 is CASKTGPGDTEAFF. The CDR3 nucleotides are TGTGCCAGTAAGACTGGACCGGGAGACACTGAAGCTTTCTTT. The chain joins TRBV19 to TRBJ1-1; no reliable D call. Germline V gene lookup returns CDR1 LNHDA and CDR2 SQIVND (reference sequence). CDR3 length equals 14 residues. Trimming left V 7 bases short and J 3 bases short, with 15 bases between.

This chain joins TRBV7-2 and TRBJ2-3; 14 nucleotides line up with TRBD2. Per germline, CDR1 SGHTA and CDR2 FQGNSA. J was trimmed by 3 bases and V by 2 bases; bases with no gene match: 4. This CDR3 is 17 amino acids long. The CDR3 DNA sequence: TGTGCCAGCAGCTTATTCGGACTAGCGGGAGGTACAGATACGCAGTATTTT. Protein product: CASSLFGLAGGTDTQYF.

This chain joins TRBV7-9 and TRBJ1-5; TRBD1 is a possible D gene (5 bases). Germline lookup yields CDR1 SEHNR and CDR2 FQNEAQ (reference sequence). The CDR3 covers 17 residues. V shed 0 bases and J shed 2 bases, with 14 bases lying between them. This CDR3 reads CASSLAGGSEGNQPQHF. CDR3 bases: TGTGCCAGCAGCTTAGCGGGGGGGTCCGAGGGCAATCAGCCCCAGCATTTT.